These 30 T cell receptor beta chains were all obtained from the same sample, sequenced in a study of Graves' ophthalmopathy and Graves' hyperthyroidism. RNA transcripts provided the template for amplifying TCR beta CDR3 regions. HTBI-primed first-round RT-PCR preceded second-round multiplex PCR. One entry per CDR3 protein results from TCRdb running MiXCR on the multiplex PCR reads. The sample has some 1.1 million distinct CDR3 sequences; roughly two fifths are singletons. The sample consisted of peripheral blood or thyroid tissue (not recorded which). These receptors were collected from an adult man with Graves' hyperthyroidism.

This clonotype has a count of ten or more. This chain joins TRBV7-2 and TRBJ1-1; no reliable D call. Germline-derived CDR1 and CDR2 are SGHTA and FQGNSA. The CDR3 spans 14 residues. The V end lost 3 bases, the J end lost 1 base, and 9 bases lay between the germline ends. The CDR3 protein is CASSFWSQNTEAFF. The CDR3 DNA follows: TGTGCCAGCAGCTTCTGGAGTCAGAACACTGAAGCTTTCTTT.

This CDR3 is CASSLVGSPPAFF. The CDR3 nucleotides are TGTGCCAGCAGCTTAGTAGGCTCCCCCCCGGCTTTCTTT. V gene TRBV9 combines with J gene TRBJ1-1; D gene unclear. The CDR3 totals 13 residues. CDR1 and CDR2 from the germline V gene are SGDLS and YYNGEE. Trimming stripped 4 bases from V and 11 bases from J, with 18 bases between. Complete variable domain (other parts from reference TRBV9 and TRBJ1-1): DSGVTQTPKHLITATGQRVTLRCSPRSGDLSVYWYQQSLDQGLQFLIQYYNGEERAKGNILERFSAQQFPDLHSELNLSSLELGDSALYFCASSLVGSPPAFFGQGTRLTVV.

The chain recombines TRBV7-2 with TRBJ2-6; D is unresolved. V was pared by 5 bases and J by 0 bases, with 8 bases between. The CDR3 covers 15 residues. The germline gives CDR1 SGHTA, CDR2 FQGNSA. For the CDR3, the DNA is TGTGCCAGCAGCAACCACCACTCTGGGGCCAACGTCCTGACTTTC. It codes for CASSNHHSGANVLTF.

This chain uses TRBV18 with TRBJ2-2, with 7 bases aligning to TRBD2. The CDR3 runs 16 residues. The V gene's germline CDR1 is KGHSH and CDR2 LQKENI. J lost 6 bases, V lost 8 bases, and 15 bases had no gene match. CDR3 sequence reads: CASPSGGGSTPGELFF. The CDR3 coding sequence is TGTGCCAGCCCGAGTGGCGGGGGATCGACCCCCGGGGAGCTGTTTTTT.

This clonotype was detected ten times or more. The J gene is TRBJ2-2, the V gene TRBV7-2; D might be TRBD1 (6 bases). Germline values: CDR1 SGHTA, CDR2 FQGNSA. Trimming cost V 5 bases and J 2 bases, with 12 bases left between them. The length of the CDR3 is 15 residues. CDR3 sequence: CASSPDRFNTGELFF. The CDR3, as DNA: TGTGCCAGCAGCCCCGACAGGTTTAACACCGGGGAGCTGTTTTTT.

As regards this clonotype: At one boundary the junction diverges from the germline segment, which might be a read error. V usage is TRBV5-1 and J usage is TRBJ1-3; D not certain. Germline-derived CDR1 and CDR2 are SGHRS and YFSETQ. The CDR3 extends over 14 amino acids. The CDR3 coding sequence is TGTGCCAGCAGCTCTGGGCTGGCTGGAAACACCATATATTTT. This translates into CASSSGLAGNTIYF.

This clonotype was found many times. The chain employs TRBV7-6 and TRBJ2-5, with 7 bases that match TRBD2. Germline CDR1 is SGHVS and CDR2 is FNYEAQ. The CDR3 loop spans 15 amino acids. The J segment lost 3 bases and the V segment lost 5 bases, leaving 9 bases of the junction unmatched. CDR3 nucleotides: TGTGCCAGCAGCCGGACTAGGGCTTTTGAAGAGACCCAGTACTTC. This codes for CASSRTRAFEETQYF.

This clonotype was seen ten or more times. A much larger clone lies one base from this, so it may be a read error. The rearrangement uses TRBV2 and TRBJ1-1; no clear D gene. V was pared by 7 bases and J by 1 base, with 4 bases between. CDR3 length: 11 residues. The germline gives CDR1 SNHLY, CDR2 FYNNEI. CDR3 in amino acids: CASKANTEAFF. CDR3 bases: TGTGCCAGCAAGGCGAACACTGAAGCTTTCTTT.

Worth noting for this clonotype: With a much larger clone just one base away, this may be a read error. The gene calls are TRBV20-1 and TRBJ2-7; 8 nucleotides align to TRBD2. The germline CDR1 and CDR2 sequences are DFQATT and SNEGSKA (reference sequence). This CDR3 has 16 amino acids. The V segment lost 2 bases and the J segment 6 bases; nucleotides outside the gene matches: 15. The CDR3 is CSARRSDGRAILEQYF. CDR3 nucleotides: TGCAGTGCTAGAAGGTCGGACGGGAGGGCTATACTCGAGCAGTACTTC.

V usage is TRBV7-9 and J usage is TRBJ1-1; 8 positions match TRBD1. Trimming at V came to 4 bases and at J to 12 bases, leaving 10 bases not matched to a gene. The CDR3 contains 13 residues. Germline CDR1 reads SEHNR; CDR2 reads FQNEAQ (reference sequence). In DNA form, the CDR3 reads TGTGCCAGCAGCTCCGCGGGGGACAGGACAACTTTCTTT. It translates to CASSSAGDRTTFF. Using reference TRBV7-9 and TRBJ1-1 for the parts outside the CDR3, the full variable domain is DTGVSQNPRHKITKRGQNVTFRCDPISEHNRLYWYRQTLGQGPEFLTYFQNEAQLEKSRLLSDRFSAERPKGSFSTLEIQRTEQGDSAMYLCASSSAGDRTTFFGQGTRLTVV.

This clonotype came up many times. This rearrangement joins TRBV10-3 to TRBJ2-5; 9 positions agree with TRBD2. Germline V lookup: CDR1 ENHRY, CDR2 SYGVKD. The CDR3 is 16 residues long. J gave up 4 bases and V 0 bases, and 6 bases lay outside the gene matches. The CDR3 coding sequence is TGTGCCATCAGTGAGTCCTACGGGACTAGCATAGAGACCCAGTACTTC. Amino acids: CAISESYGTSIETQYF.

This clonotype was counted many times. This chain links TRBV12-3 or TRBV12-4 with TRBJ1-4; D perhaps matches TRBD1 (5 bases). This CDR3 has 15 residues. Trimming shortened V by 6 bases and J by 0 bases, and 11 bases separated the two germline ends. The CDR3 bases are TGTGCCAGCAGCCCCGCGACAGCAACTAATGAAAAACTGTTTTTT. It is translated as CASSPATATNEKLFF.

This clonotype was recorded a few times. The CDR3 protein is CASSQGFLGEQYF. The CDR3 DNA is TGCGCCAGCAGCCAAGGGTTCTTAGGAGAGCAGTACTTC. The chain joins TRBV4-3 to TRBJ2-7, with no clear D. Germline-derived CDR1 and CDR2 are LGHNA and YSLEER. The CDR3 loop spans 13 amino acids. With 1 base removed from V and 7 bases from J, the gap between germline ends came to 11 bases.

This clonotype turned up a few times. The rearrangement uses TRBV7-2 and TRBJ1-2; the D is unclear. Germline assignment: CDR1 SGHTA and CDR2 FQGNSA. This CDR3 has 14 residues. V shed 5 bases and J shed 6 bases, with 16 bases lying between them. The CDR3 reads CASSIRSMDDGYTF. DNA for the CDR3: TGTGCCAGCAGCATACGATCCATGGACGATGGCTACACCTTC.

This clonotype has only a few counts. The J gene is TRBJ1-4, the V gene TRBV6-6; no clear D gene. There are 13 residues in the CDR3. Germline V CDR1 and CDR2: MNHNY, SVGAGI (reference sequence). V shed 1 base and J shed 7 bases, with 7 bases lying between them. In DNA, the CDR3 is TGTGCCAGCAGTTACTATTTGGCTGAAAAACTGTTTTTT. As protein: CASSYYLAEKLFF.

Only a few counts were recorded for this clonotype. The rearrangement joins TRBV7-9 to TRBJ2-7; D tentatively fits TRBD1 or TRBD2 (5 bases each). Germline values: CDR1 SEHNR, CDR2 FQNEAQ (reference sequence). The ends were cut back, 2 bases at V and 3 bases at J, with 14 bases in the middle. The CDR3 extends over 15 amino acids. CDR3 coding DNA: TGTGCCAGCAGCTTAAGCGAGGGGTACAACTACGAGCAGTACTTC. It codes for CASSLSEGYNYEQYF.

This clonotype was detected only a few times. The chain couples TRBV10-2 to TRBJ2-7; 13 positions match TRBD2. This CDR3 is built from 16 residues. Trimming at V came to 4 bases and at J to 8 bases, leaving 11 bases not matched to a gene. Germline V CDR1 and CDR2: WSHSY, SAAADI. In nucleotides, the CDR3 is TGCGCCAGCAGTGCCGGACTAGCGGGAGCCTACGACAAGCAGTACTTC. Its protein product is CASSAGLAGAYDKQYF.

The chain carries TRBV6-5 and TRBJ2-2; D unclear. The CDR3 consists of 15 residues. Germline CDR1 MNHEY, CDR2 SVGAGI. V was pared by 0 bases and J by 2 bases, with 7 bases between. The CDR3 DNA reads TGTGCCAGCAGTTACTCCCTGGACAACACCGGGGAGCTGTTTTTT. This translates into CASSYSLDNTGELFF.

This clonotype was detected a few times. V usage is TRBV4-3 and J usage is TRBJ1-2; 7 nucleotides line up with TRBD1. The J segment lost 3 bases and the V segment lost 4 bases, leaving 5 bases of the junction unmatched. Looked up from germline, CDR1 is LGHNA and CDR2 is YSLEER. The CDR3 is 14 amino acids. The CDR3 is CASSRQGGDYGYTF. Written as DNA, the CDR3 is TGCGCCAGCAGCCGACAGGGAGGCGACTATGGCTACACCTTC.

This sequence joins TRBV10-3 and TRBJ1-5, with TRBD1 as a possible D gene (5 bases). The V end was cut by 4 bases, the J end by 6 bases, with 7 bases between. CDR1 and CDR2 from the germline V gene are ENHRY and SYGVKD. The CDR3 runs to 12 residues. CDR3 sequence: CAISGDRQPQHF. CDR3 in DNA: TGTGCCATCAGTGGGGACCGTCAGCCCCAGCATTTT.

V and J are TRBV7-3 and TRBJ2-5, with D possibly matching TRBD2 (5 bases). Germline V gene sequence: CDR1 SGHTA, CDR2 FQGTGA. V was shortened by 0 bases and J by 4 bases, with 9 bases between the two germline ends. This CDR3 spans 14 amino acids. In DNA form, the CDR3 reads TGTGCCAGCAGCTTAACGGGGAGCGGAGAGACCCAGTACTTC. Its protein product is CASSLTGSGETQYF. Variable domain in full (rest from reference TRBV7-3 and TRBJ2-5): GAGVSQTPSNKVTEKGKYVELRCDPISGHTALYWYRQSLGQGPEFLIYFQGTGAADDSGLPNDRFFAVRPEGSVSTLKIQRTERGDSAVYLCASSLTGSGETQYFGPGTRLLVL.

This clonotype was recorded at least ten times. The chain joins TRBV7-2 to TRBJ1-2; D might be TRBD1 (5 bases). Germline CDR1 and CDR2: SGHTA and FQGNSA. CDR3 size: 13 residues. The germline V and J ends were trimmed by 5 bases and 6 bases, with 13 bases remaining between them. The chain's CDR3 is CASSPNQGNGYTF. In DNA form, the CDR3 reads TGTGCCAGCAGCCCCAACCAGGGAAATGGCTACACCTTC.

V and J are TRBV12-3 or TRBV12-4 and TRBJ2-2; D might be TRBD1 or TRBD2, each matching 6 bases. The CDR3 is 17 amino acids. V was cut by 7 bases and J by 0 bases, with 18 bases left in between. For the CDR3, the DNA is TGTGCCAGCACCCCAGCCGGGGGCCTCGCGAACACCGGGGAGCTGTTTTTT. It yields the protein CASTPAGGLANTGELFF.

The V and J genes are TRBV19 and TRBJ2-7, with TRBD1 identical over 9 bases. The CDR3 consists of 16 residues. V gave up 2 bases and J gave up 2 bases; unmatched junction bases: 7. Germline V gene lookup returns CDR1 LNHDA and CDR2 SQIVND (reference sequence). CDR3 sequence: CASSIKDGTGTYEQYF. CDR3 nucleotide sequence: TGTGCCAGTAGTATAAAGGACGGGACAGGGACCTACGAGCAGTACTTC.

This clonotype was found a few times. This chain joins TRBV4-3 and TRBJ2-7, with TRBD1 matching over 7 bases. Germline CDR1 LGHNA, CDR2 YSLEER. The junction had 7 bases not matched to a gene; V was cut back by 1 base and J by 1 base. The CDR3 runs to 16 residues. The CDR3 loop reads CASSQGPGGRSYEQYF. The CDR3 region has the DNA TGCGCCAGCAGCCAAGGTCCAGGGGGTCGGTCCTACGAGCAGTACTTC.

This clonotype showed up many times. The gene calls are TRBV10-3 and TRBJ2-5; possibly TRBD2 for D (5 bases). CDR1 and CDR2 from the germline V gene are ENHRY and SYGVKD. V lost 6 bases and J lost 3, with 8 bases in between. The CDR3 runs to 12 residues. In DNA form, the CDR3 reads TGTGCCATCAGCGGACTGGAAGAGACCCAGTACTTC. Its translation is CAISGLEETQYF.

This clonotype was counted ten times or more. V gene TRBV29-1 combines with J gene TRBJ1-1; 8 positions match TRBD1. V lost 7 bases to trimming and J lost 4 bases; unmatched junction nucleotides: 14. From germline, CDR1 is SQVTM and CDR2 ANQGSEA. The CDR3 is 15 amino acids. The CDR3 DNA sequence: TGCAGCGCAAACCGGGACAGGATGCTAGGCACTGAAGCTTTCTTT. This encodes CSANRDRMLGTEAFF. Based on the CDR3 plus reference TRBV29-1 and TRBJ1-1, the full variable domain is SAVISQKPSRDICQRGTSLTIQCQVDSQVTMMFWYRQQPGQSLTLIATANQGSEATYESGFVIDKFPISRPNLTFSTLTVSNMSPEDSSIYLCSANRDRMLGTEAFFGQGTRLTVV.

The chain's CDR3 is CASNHRGENTEAFF. The CDR3 nucleotides are TGTGCCAGCAACCACAGGGGGGAAAACACTGAAGCTTTCTTT. V gene TRBV7-2 combines with J gene TRBJ1-1, with 8 bases matching TRBD1. The CDR3 totals 14 residues. V shed 7 bases, J shed 2 bases, and the junction held 6 bases outside the gene matches. Germline CDR1 is SGHTA and CDR2 is FQGNSA.

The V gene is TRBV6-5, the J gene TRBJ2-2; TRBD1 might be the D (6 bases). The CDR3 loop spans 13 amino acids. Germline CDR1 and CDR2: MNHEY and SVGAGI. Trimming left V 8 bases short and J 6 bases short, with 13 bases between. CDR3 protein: CASRPGVAGELFF. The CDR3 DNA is TGTGCCAGCCGTCCAGGGGTGGCCGGGGAGCTGTTTTTT.

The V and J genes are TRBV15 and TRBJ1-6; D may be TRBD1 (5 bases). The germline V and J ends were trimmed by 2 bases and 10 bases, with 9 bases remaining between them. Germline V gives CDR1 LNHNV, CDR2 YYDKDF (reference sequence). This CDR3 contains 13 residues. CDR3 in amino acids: CATSRQGGSPLHF. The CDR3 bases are TGTGCCACCAGCAGACAGGGTGGCTCACCCCTCCACTTT.